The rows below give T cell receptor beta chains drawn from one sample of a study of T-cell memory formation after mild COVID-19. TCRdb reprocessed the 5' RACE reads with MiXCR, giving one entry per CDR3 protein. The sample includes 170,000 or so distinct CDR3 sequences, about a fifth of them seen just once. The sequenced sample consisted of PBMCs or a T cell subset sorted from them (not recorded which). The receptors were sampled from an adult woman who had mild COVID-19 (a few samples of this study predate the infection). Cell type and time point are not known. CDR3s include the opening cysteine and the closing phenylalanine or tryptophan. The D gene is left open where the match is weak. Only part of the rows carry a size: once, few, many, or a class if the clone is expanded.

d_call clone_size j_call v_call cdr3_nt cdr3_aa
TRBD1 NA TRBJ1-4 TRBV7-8 TGTGCCAGCATCCCAGGGGGCTGGTCGCCCAATGAAAAACTGTTTTTT CASIPGGWSPNEKLFF
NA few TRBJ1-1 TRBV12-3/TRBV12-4 TGTGCCAGCAGTTCGGCCGACAGGAGGAACACTGAAGCTTTCTTT CASSSADRRNTEAFF
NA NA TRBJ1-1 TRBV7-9 TGTGCCAGCAGCTTACTGGGGGACCTGAACACTGAAGCTTTCTTT CASSLLGDLNTEAFF
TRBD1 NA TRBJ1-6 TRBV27 TGTGCCAGCAGTTTATCGTTAGGGGGCAGTTCACCCCTCCACTTT CASSLSLGGSSPLHF
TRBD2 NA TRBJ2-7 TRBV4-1 TGCGCCAGCAGCCAAGATAGCGGGGTTAGCTCCTACGAGCAGTACTTC CASSQDSGVSSYEQYF
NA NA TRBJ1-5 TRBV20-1 TGCAGTGCTAGAAGCCTCAGCAATCAGCCCCAGCATTTT CSARSLSNQPQHF
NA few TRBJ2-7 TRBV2 TGTGCCAGCAGTGTTGGAGAGAGCTCCTACGAGCAGTACTTC CASSVGESSYEQYF
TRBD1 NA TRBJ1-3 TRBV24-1 TGTGCCACCAGTGACCTTGGACAGGAAGGGGGAAACACCATATATTTT CATSDLGQEGGNTIYF
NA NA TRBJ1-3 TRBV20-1 TGCAGTGCTAGAGGCGTGGGTCTGGGCGACACCATATATTTT CSARGVGLGDTIYF
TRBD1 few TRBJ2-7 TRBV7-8 TGTGCCAGCAGCTTAGGTACAGGGGGTTTAGAGTCCTACGAGCAGTACTTC CASSLGTGGLESYEQYF
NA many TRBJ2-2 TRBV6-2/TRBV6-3 TGTGCCAGCAGTTTATCAGACACCGGGGAGCTGTTTTTT CASSLSDTGELFF
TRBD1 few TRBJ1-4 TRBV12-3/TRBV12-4 TGTGCCAGCAGACCAGGGGGCTTGGTTGAAAAACTGTTTTTT CASRPGGLVEKLFF
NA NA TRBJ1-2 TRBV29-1 TGCAGCGTTGAAGATGTGACACCGGGTGGTCACTATGGCTACACCTTC CSVEDVTPGGHYGYTF
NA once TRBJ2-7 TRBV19 TGTGCCAGTCAAGGGTCCTACGAGCAGTACTTC CASQGSYEQYF
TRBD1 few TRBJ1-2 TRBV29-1 TGCAGCGTTGATAGGGGACAGGGGATGGGAGGCTACACCTTC CSVDRGQGMGGYTF
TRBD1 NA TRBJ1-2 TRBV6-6 TGTGCCAGCAGCCTCACAGGGGGCCTCTATGGCTACACCTTC CASSLTGGLYGYTF
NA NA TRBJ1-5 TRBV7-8 TGTGCCAGCAGCTCCCCGGGGGTGTATGGCAATCAGCCCCAGCATTTT CASSSPGVYGNQPQHF
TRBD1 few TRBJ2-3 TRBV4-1 TGCGCCAGCAGCCAAACCACAGGACAGGGGGCGGCAGATACGCAGTATTTT CASSQTTGQGAADTQYF
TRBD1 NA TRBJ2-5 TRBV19 TGTGCCAGTAGTAAAGGGACAGGGGATTCGGAGACCCAGTACTTC CASSKGTGDSETQYF
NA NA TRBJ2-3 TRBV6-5 TGTGCCAGCAGACCGCTACAGGGCACAGATACGCAGTATTTT CASRPLQGTDTQYF
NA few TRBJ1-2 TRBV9 TGTGCCAGCAGCGTAGGGGGCGGCTATAACTATGGCTACACCTTC CASSVGGGYNYGYTF
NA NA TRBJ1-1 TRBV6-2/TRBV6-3 TGTGCCAGCAGTTACTCGAGAAACACTGAAGCTTTCTTT CASSYSRNTEAFF
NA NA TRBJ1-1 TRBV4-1 TGCGCCAGCAGCCCCGGCAAAGGTGGGAACACTGAAGCTTTCTTT CASSPGKGGNTEAFF
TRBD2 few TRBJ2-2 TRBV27 TGTGCCAGCAGTTTAACTAGCGGCACCGGGGAGCTGTTTTTT CASSLTSGTGELFF
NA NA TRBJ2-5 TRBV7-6 TGTGCCAGCAGCACCTTGGGAGAGACCCAGTACTTC CASSTLGETQYF
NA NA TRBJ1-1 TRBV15 TGTGCCACCAGCAGAGAGACGACACCTAACACTGAAGCTTTCTTT CATSRETTPNTEAFF
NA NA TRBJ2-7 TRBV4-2 TGTGCCAGCAGCCAAGTGGGGGGCGATTACGAGCAGTACTTC CASSQVGGDYEQYF
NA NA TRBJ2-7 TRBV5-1 TGCGCCAGCAGCTTGGTAAGGGACCCGAGCTCCTACGAGCAGTACTTC CASSLVRDPSSYEQYF
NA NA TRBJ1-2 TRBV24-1 TGTGCCACCAGTGACAGGGGTCGGGACTATGGCTACACCTTC CATSDRGRDYGYTF
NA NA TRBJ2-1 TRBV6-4 TGTGCCAGCAGTGAAATGGCAGGTATAGGGGATAATGAGCAGTTCTTC CASSEMAGIGDNEQFF
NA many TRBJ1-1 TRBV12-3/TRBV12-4 TGTGCCAGCAGCCCACGGGGAGGCACTGAAGCTTTCTTT CASSPRGGTEAFF
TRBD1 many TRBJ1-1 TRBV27 TGTGCCAGCACCTGGACAGGGGGCTCCCTTTTTGGCACTGAAGCTTTCTTT CASTWTGGSLFGTEAFF
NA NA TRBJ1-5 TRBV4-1 TGCGCCAGCAGCCAAGTCTGGACAGCTAATCAGCCCCAGCATTTT CASSQVWTANQPQHF
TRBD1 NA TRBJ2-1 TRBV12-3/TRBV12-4 TGTGCCAGCAGCCTAACCGGGACAGAGAGTCGGTTTGAGCAGTTCTTC CASSLTGTESRFEQFF
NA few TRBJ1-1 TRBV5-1 TGCGCCAGCAGCTTGGCCGATCAGGTTGGGACTGAAGCTTTCTTT CASSLADQVGTEAFF
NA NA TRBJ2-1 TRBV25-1 TGTGCCAGCAGTCACCTCGGAAACAATGAGCAGTTCTTC CASSHLGNNEQFF
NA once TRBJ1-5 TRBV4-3 TGCGCCAGCAGCCCCACAATAGCTAATCAGCCCCAGCATTTT CASSPTIANQPQHF
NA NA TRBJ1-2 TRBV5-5 TGTGCCAGCAGCTTGCCAGTCGACAGGCCCCAGGAGGGCTACACCTTC CASSLPVDRPQEGYTF
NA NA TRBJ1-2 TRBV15 TGTGCCACCAGCAGCAGGGTTGCCGACTTCGGCTACACCTTC CATSSRVADFGYTF
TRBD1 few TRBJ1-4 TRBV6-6 TGTGCCAGCAGTTACCCACCCCGGGGGACAGGGTTTGAAAAACTGTTTTTT CASSYPPRGTGFEKLFF
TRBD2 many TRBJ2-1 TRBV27 TGTGCCAGCAGTCCGACTAGCGGGGGGGCCTGGAATGAGCAGTTCTTC CASSPTSGGAWNEQFF
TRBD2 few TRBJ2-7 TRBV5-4 TGTGCCAGCAGCCAGGGGCCTAGCGGGCCCTACGAGCAGTACTTC CASSQGPSGPYEQYF
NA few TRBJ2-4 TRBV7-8 TGTGCCAGCAGCTTAGGACGGGTTTTGGACATTCAGTACTTC CASSLGRVLDIQYF
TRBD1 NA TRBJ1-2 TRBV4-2 TGTGCCAGCAGCCAAGAAGGGACAGGACCGGGCTACACCTTC CASSQEGTGPGYTF
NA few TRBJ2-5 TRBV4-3 TGCGCCAGCAGCCAAGATTTTACAGGGTACGAGACCCAGTACTTC CASSQDFTGYETQYF
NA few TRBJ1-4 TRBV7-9 TGTGCCAGCAGCTCCGAGAGTCCGGGTGTGGGTGAAGAAAAACTGTTTTTT CASSSESPGVGEEKLFF
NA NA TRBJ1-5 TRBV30 TGTGCCTGGAGTGTACGCGGGGAGCCCCAGCATTTT CAWSVRGEPQHF
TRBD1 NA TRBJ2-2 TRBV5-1 TGCGCCAGCAGCCCAGAGTGGACAGGCAACACCGGGGAGCTGTTTTTT CASSPEWTGNTGELFF